One sample yielded the 12 T cell receptor beta chains listed below, sequenced in a study of blood T cell repertoires in COVID-19. The protocol was immunoSEQ multiplex PCR, while the TCRdb copy is restricted to in-frame clones and leaves out a portion. The profile shows around 80,000 clones, approximately 82% of them singletons. Material for sequencing was peripheral blood. All receptors derive from a man aged 55 to 70 with acute or convalescent COVID-19.

This chain uses TRBV7-2 with TRBJ2-2, with a possible D match to TRBD2 (6 bases). Trimming removed 0 bases at V and 5 bases at J, with 13 bases between. CDR3 size: 16 residues. The germline gives CDR1 SGHTA, CDR2 FQGNSA. The CDR3 DNA follows: TGTGCCAGCAGCTTAGCCCCTACGGGGAGGACCGGGGAGCTGTTTTTT. Protein: CASSLAPTGRTGELFF.

The J gene is TRBJ2-2, the V gene TRBV18; a possible D gene is TRBD2 (5 bases). The CDR3 extends over 16 amino acids. Looked up from germline, CDR1 is KGHSH and CDR2 is LQKENI. V was trimmed by 1 base and J by 2 bases, leaving 11 bases between them. The CDR3 protein is CASSPLATTNTGELFF. The DNA of the CDR3 is TGTGCCAGCTCACCACTAGCGACAACTAACACCGGGGAGCTGTTTTTT.

This chain joins TRBV3-1 (or the pseudogene TRBV3-2) and TRBJ2-5; D is unresolved. The length of the CDR3 is 15 residues. V lost 0 bases, J lost 5 bases, and 13 bases lay in between. Germline CDR1 is LGHDT and CDR2 is YNNKEL (reference sequence). This chain's CDR3 is CASSQDGTSGETQYF. Written as DNA, the CDR3 is TGTGCCAGCAGCCAAGATGGCACCAGTGGCGAGACCCAGTACTTC.

The chain recombines TRBV3-1 (or the pseudogene TRBV3-2) with TRBJ2-2; 12 bases map to TRBD2. The CDR3 consists of 16 residues. CDR1 is LGHDT and CDR2 is YNNKEL in the germline V gene (reference sequence). The V segment lost 4 bases and the J segment 3 bases; nucleotides outside the gene matches: 3. CDR3 protein: CASSPWTSGDTGELFF. The CDR3 region has the DNA TGTGCCAGCAGCCCCTGGACTAGCGGGGACACCGGGGAGCTGTTTTTT.

This chain uses TRBV30 with TRBJ1-5; 12 positions match TRBD1. CDR1 and CDR2 (germline): GTSNPN, SVGIG (reference sequence). V trimming: 1 base; J trimming: 0 bases; junction bases outside the gene matches: 4. The CDR3 is made up of 17 amino acids. CDR3 amino acids: CAWSGGTGGYSNQPQHF. CDR3 nucleotides: TGTGCCTGGAGTGGGGGGACAGGGGGCTATAGCAATCAGCCCCAGCATTTT.

This clone came up once. The chain combines TRBV5-1 with TRBJ2-7, with D maybe TRBD1 (5 bases). With 1 base removed from V and 5 bases from J, the gap between germline ends came to 10 bases. Germline V gene data show CDR1 as SGHRS and CDR2 as YFSETQ. This CDR3 contains 13 residues. As DNA, the CDR3 is TGCGCCAGCAGCTTGCAGCTAGGGGACGAGCAGTACTTC. Amino acids: CASSLQLGDEQYF.

This chain connects TRBV5-1 to TRBJ1-1; D possibly corresponds to TRBD1 (6 bases). Germline V lookup: CDR1 SGHRS, CDR2 YFSETQ. Trimming cost V 6 bases and J 0 bases, with 24 bases left between them. The CDR3 is made up of 18 amino acids. CDR3 residues: CASTNNRDRLGMNTEAFF. CDR3 bases: TGCGCCAGCACAAACAACCGTGACAGGTTGGGCATGAACACTGAAGCTTTCTTT.

In this sample, this clone turned up once. This chain joins TRBV12-3 or TRBV12-4 and TRBJ1-2; D is ambiguous. CDR3 length: 13 amino acids. Trimming stripped 2 bases from V and 4 bases from J, with 8 bases between. This chain's CDR3 is CASSLPGSYGYTF. The CDR3 coding sequence is TGTGCCAGCAGTTTACCAGGATCCTATGGCTACACCTTC.

V and J are TRBV7-9 and TRBJ2-2, with TRBD1 as a possible D gene (6 bases). V lost 5 bases, J lost 6 bases, and 16 bases lay in between. Germline CDR1 reads SEHNR; CDR2 reads FQNEAQ (reference sequence). The CDR3 is 15 residues long. The CDR3 is CASSPQGTIPGELFF. As DNA, the CDR3 is TGTGCCAGCAGCCCACAGGGAACAATTCCCGGGGAGCTGTTTTTT.

V and J are TRBV19 and TRBJ1-3, with TRBD1 matching 7 bases. Germline values: CDR1 LNHDA, CDR2 SQIVND (reference sequence). V was pared by 6 bases and J by 0 bases, with 8 bases of the junction left unmatched. This CDR3 is 16 amino acids long. CDR3 sequence reads: CASSTGRGNSGNTIYF. The CDR3 nucleotides are TGTGCCAGTAGCACGGGCAGGGGGAACTCTGGAAACACCATATATTTT.

The J gene is TRBJ1-1, the V gene TRBV6-5; no clear D. Trimming stripped 7 bases from V and 0 bases from J, with 3 bases between. CDR3 length equals 11 residues. Germline CDR1 MNHEY, CDR2 SVGAGI. CDR3 coding DNA: TGTGCCAGCACCATGAACACTGAAGCTTTCTTT. This gives the protein CASTMNTEAFF.

The chain carries TRBV3-1 (or the pseudogene TRBV3-2) and TRBJ2-7; the D is unclear. Germline assignment: CDR1 LGHDT and CDR2 YNNKEL (reference sequence). Trimming took 3 bases from V and 2 from J, leaving 8 bases between them. CDR3 length: 13 amino acids. CDR3 coding DNA: TGTGCCAGCAGCCAGTATGGAGCCTACGAGCAGTACTTC. Amino acids: CASSQYGAYEQYF.